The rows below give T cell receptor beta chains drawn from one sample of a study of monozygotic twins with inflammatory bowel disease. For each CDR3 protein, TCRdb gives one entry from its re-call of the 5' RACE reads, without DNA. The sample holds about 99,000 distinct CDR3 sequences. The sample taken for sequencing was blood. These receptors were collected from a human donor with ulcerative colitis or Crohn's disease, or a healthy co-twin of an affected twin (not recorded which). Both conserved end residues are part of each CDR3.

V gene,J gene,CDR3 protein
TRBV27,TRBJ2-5,CASSLLSGETQYF
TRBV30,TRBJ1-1,CAWSDGRRGATEAFF
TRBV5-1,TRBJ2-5,CASSLGSSREETQYF
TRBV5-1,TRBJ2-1,CASSRTAGNEQFF
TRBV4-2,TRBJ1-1,CASSQEPGQQAFF
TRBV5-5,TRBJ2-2,CASSLVDTGELFF
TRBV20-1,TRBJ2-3,CSAREMTSGAYTDTQYF
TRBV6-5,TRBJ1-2,CASSYNQVYTF
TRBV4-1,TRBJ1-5,CASSPKGGSLQPQHF
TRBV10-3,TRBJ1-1,CAIRDSLNTEAFF
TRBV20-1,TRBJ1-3,CSASGFGRSSGNTIYF
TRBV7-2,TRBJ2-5,CASSLSWQETQYF
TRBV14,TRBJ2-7,CASSQMYYEQYF
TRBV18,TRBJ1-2,CASSPSYGRDRGRWGYGYTF
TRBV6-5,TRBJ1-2,CASSTGFYYGYTF
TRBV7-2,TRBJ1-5,CASSLGGGGQPQHF
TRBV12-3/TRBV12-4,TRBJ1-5,CASSLWGENQPQHF
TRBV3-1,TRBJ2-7,CASSRRVPGDEQYF
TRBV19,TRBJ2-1,CASIGVLNNEQFF
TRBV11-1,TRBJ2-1,CASTPLGQLAGLQYNEQFF
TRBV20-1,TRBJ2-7,CSARDWGGSEQYF
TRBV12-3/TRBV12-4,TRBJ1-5,CASRRGSSNQPQHF
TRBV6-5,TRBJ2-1,CASSSSTSGPYNEQFF
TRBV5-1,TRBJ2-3,CASSLAARGSTDTQYF
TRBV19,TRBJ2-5,CASRTRETQYF
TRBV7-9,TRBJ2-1,CASDRGLAPNEQFF
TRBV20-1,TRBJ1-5,CSARVDTSNQPQHF
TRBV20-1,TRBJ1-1,CSARPSTGGHTEAFF